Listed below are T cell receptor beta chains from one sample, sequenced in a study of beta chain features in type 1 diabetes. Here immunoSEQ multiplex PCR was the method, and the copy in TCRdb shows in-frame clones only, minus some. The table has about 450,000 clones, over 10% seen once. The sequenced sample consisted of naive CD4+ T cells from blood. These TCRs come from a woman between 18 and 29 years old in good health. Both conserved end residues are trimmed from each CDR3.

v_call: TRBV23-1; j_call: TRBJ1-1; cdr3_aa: ASSQSLSVPLGTEAF
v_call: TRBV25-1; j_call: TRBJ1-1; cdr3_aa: ASSELEERGSAF
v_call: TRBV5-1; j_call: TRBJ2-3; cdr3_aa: ASSWGLAGAITDTQY
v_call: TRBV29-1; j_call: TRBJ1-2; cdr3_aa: SADRTDNYGYT
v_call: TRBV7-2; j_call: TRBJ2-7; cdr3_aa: ASSLDRGTYEQY
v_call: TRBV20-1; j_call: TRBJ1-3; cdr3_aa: SASPGNTIY
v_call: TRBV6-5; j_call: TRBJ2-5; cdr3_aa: ASSYSNRQETQY
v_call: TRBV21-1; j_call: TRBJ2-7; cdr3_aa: ASNRTSGSGVHEQY
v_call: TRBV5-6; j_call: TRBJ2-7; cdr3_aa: ASSLLRGTYEQY
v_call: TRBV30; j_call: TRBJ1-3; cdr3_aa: ASGPQWGGNTIY
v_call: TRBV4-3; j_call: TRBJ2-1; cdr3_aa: ASSRAGGPGYNEQF